This T cell receptor beta chain appears in the sequencing data of a study of blood T cell repertoires in COVID-19. This clone was picked up many times. Sequenced by immunoSEQ multiplex PCR; TCRdb stores in-frame clones only, minus some. The data contain about 280,000 clones, roughly 86% of them singletons. Germline CDR1 MNHEY, CDR2 SVGAGI. V lost 6 bases, J lost 6 bases, and 10 bases stayed unmatched. CDR3 length: 15 amino acids. Sequenced sample: peripheral blood. The chain joins TRBV6-5 to TRBJ2-2; TRBD2 matches at 7 bases. This TCR was sampled from a young man with active or convalescent COVID-19. CDR3 protein: CASRPAVGGAGELFF. The CDR3 bases are TGTGCCAGCAGACCAGCAGTGGGGGGGGCCGGGGAGCTGTTTTTT.